Presented here are 21 T cell receptor beta chains from one specimen sequenced in a study of regulatory T cells in long-lasting Graves disease. To make TCR beta libraries, researchers used iRepertoire HTBI primers and Arm-PCR of CDR3 regions. One entry per CDR3 protein, called by TCRdb with MiXCR from the multiplex PCR reads. The sample gives roughly 360,000 distinct CDR3 sequences, more than 20% of which show up once; around 30% is in the top ten. Described time point: persistent/refractory GD, antithyroid drugs over 5 years with positive TRAb. Scientists built the TCR library using RNA that was extracted from PBMCs. Specimen: peripheral blood mononuclear cells (PBMCs), collected when the disease was refractory, from a patient treated with antithyroid drugs. All receptors come from a woman between 40 and 50 years old with Graves disease.

The rearrangement uses TRBV12-3 or TRBV12-4 and TRBJ2-1, with 7 bases matching TRBD2. CDR3 length equals 14 residues. Trimming at V came to 8 bases and at J to 8 bases, leaving 12 bases not matched to a gene. The CDR3 bases are TGTGCCAGCTCGATCCCGAGGGAGGGGTATGAGCAGTTCTTC. Its protein is CASSIPREGYEQFF.

The chain joins TRBV20-1 to TRBJ1-5; D unresolved. The CDR3 consists of 14 residues. From germline, CDR1 is DFQATT and CDR2 SNEGSKA (reference sequence). The V gene lost 1 base and the J gene lost 0 bases, with 7 bases spanning the gap. The CDR3 region is CSARGVDSNQPQHF. Written as DNA, the CDR3 is TGCAGTGCTAGAGGGGTGGATAGCAATCAGCCCCAGCATTTT.

This clonotype was seen repeatedly, ten times or more. The chain couples TRBV12-3 or TRBV12-4 to TRBJ1-6; 8 bases are shared with TRBD1. The ends lost 8 bases at V and 7 bases at J; junction bases unmatched: 4. The CDR3 has 13 amino acids. The CDR3 sequence: CASRTGWNSPLHF. Written as DNA, the CDR3 is TGTGCCAGCCGGACAGGGTGGAATTCACCCCTCCACTTT.

This clonotype occurred many times. The J gene is TRBJ2-7, the V gene TRBV12-3 or TRBV12-4, with TRBD2 identical over 9 bases. The CDR3 runs 14 residues. V gave up 6 bases and J gave up 4 bases; unmatched junction bases: 7. This CDR3 is CASSPRREGYEQYF. CDR3 nucleotides: TGTGCCAGCAGCCCACGGCGGGAGGGATACGAGCAGTACTTC.

The V call is TRBV11-2, the J call TRBJ2-3, with TRBD2 identical over 7 bases. The CDR3 extends over 15 amino acids. After removal of 5 bases from V and 0 bases from J, the junction contained 5 bases not matched to a gene. In germline, CDR1 is SGHAT, CDR2 FQNNGV. CDR3 coding DNA: TGTGCCAGCAGCCCGGGGGGAGGTAGCACAGATACGCAGTATTTT. The encoded protein is CASSPGGGSTDTQYF.

This clonotype was observed at least ten times. The chain couples TRBV19 to TRBJ1-1; D gene uncertain. The CDR3 sequence is 14 residues long. In germline, CDR1 is LNHDA, CDR2 SQIVND (reference sequence). V was clipped by 9 bases and J by 0 bases, with 14 bases between them. CDR3 DNA: TGTGCCAGCCAAGAACAGAGCTTGAACACTGAAGCTTTCTTT. Protein: CASQEQSLNTEAFF.

This clonotype was found a few times. The conserved phenylalanine or tryptophan normally closing the CDR3 is absent here, so this likely arose from a read error. The chain has TRBV18 and TRBJ2-5, with a tentative D call TRBD2 (6 bases). Trimming took off 3 bases at V and 5 bases at J, with 13 bases between the two ends. The CDR3 spans 14 residues. The V gene's germline CDR1 is KGHSH and CDR2 LQKENI. The CDR3 loop is CASSPSGAWETQYV. CDR3 DNA: TGTGCCAGCTCACCCTCGGGAGCTTGGGAGACCCAGTACGTC.

V and J are TRBV28 and TRBJ2-7, with TRBD2 matching over 15 bases. The CDR3 spans 17 residues. CDR1 and CDR2 (germline): MDHEN, SYDVKM. V shed 5 bases, J shed 2 bases, and the junction held 7 bases outside the gene matches. The CDR3 sequence is CASSHPWTSGRAYEQYF. The CDR3 DNA is TGTGCCAGCAGTCATCCATGGACTAGCGGGAGGGCCTACGAGCAGTACTTC.

This clonotype was counted a few times. The chain links TRBV6-1 to TRBJ1-5; weak D call: TRBD1 (5 bases). Germline CDR1 MNHNS, CDR2 SASEGT. V was trimmed by 6 bases and J by 9 bases, leaving 15 bases between them. The CDR3 consists of 13 residues. As DNA, the CDR3 is TGTGCCAGCAGCCTCGCGATGGGGGGGCCCCAGCATTTT. Translated: CASSLAMGGPQHF.

J is TRBJ2-2 and V is TRBV7-8; no clear D. CDR1 and CDR2 (germline): SGHVS, FQNEAQ. V was pared by 2 bases and J by 0 bases, with 7 bases between. CDR3 length equals 15 residues. The CDR3 DNA is TGTGCCAGCAGCTTATGGGGAACGAACACCGGGGAGCTGTTTTTT. It is translated as CASSLWGTNTGELFF.

V gene TRBV30 combines with J gene TRBJ2-5; D is unresolved. The V end was cut by 1 base, the J end by 5 bases, with 5 bases between. The CDR3 runs 11 residues. In germline, CDR1 is GTSNPN, CDR2 SVGIG (reference sequence). The CDR3 is CAWSALETQYF. CDR3 sequence (DNA): TGTGCCTGGAGTGCCCTTGAGACCCAGTACTTC.

At least ten counts were recorded for this clonotype. The chain combines TRBV12-3 or TRBV12-4 with TRBJ1-5; D is unresolved. The V end was cut by 2 bases, the J end by 4 bases, with 9 bases between. This CDR3 is built from 14 residues. CDR3 sequence: CASSLQRVNQPQHF. The CDR3 region has the DNA TGTGCCAGCAGTTTACAACGGGTGAATCAGCCCCAGCATTTT.

Only a few counts were recorded for this clonotype. CDR3 amino acids: CASSSTGTGANVLTF. The CDR3 bases are TGTGCCAGCAGTTCCACGGGGACTGGGGCCAACGTCCTGACTTTC. The chain couples TRBV27 to TRBJ2-6, with D tentatively TRBD2 (5 bases). Looked up from germline, CDR1 is MNHEY and CDR2 is SMNVEV (reference sequence). CDR3 length: 15 residues. Trimming shortened V by 4 bases and J by 2 bases, and 9 bases separated the two germline ends.

This clonotype was recorded at least ten times. The chain employs TRBV6-5 and TRBJ1-1; D not certain. Trimming cost V 0 bases and J 8 bases, with 10 bases left between them. This CDR3 spans 13 amino acids. The germline V gene encodes CDR1 MNHEY and CDR2 SVGAGI. This CDR3 is CASSYSSGREAFF. DNA for the CDR3: TGTGCCAGCAGTTACTCGTCGGGCAGGGAAGCTTTCTTT.

This chain uses TRBV20-1 with TRBJ1-1, with D possibly being TRBD1 (6 bases). The V end lost 5 bases, the J end lost 3 bases, and 19 bases lay between the germline ends. CDR1 is DFQATT and CDR2 is SNEGSKA in the germline V gene (reference sequence). The CDR3 is 15 residues long. CDR3 sequence (DNA): TGCAGTGCTCGAGGGGGGCTCGTCGGATACACTGAAGCTTTCTTT. This translates into CSARGGLVGYTEAFF.

This clonotype was seen only a few times. Being one base from a much bigger clone, this may be a read error. A read error is likely, as this CDR3 ends without the conserved phenylalanine or tryptophan. The chain carries TRBV2 and TRBJ2-5, with D possibly being TRBD1 (6 bases). Trimming took 6 bases from V and 3 from J, leaving 17 bases between them. The CDR3 loop spans 15 amino acids. Germline V CDR1 and CDR2: SNHLY, FYNNEI. CDR3 loop: CASSREGVGEETQYL. Here the CDR3 DNA reads TGTGCCAGCAGCCGCGAGGGGGTTGGAGAAGAGACCCAGTACCTC.

This clonotype was recorded at least ten times. The V call is TRBV3-1, the J call TRBJ2-5, with D unresolved. The ends were cut back, 6 bases at V and 4 bases at J, with 6 bases in the middle. Per germline, CDR1 LGHDT and CDR2 YNNKEL (reference sequence). This CDR3 comprises 11 residues. CDR3 amino acids: CASRRAETQYF. For the CDR3, the DNA is TGTGCCAGCAGAAGGGCAGAGACCCAGTACTTC.

This clonotype was detected ten times or more. The chain links TRBV29-1 to TRBJ2-7; 13 bases align to TRBD2. The CDR3 extends over 15 amino acids. V shed 3 bases, J shed 3 bases, and the junction held 5 bases outside the gene matches. Germline values: CDR1 SQVTM, CDR2 ANQGSEA. CDR3: CSVEGLAGLVYEQYF. As DNA, the CDR3 is TGCAGCGTTGAGGGACTAGCGGGGTTGGTCTACGAGCAGTACTTC.

At least ten counts were recorded for this clonotype. This chain uses TRBV20-1 with TRBJ1-5; 9 bases align to TRBD1. The CDR3 has 14 amino acids. Looked up from germline, CDR1 is DFQATT and CDR2 is SNEGSKA (reference sequence). After removal of 6 bases from V and 6 bases from J, the junction contained 9 bases not matched to a gene. CDR3 DNA sequence: TGCAGTGCACCGGGACAGGGCGGAAGTCAGCCCCAGCATTTT. This encodes CSAPGQGGSQPQHF.

About this clonotype: Only one base separates this from a far larger clonotype, so it likely reflects a read error. V usage is TRBV2 and J usage is TRBJ1-1; D possibly corresponds to TRBD1 (6 bases). Germline V gives CDR1 SNHLY, CDR2 FYNNEI. The length of the CDR3 is 14 residues. The CDR3 sequence is CASSYQRGDTEASF. In nucleotides, the CDR3 is TGTGCCAGCAGTTATCAGCGGGGGGACACTGAAGCTTCCTTT.

This clonotype was observed at least ten times. The CDR3 bases are TGTGCCAGCAGTTTTGGTGGATCCTACGAGCAGTACTTC. Translation gives CASSFGGSYEQYF. The chain couples TRBV28 to TRBJ2-7; D remains ambiguous. The CDR3 extends over 13 amino acids. Germline V gene sequence: CDR1 MDHEN, CDR2 SYDVKM. Deletions cut 3 bases from V and 1 base from J, with 7 bases between.